This entry is about one T cell receptor (beta chain). Its binding antigen is unknown. It has no much larger one-base neighbor in the sample; base qualities were not kept. Patients with a history of autoimmune disease or receiving systemic immunosuppression were excluded from the trial. Peripheral blood for TCR sequencing was collected from all dose cohorts at baseline, on cycle 4 day 1, and on cycle 7 day 1. The samples were taken from a phase I, first-in-human, multicenter, open-label dose-escalation trial of ivuxolimab. Adults with locally advanced or metastatic melanoma, renal cell carcinoma, hepatocellular carcinoma or head and neck squamous cell carcinoma were enrolled in the trial. CD4+ and CD8+ T cells were sorted separately from peripheral blood before TCR sequencing. The data were taken from a study of OX40 agonist ivuxolimab in advanced cancers. About the full investigation: The costimulatory receptor OX40 (CD134) was targeted by ivuxolimab, a fully human IgG2 agonistic monoclonal antibody. In the dose-escalation cohort, 82.7% of patients were male, and the mean age was around 60 years, with a range of roughly 20 to 79. Among the 50 to 55 dose-escalation patients, some 20 had hepatocellular carcinoma, 15 or so melanoma, 9 renal cell carcinoma and 9 head and neck cancer. Prior anti-PD-1, anti-PD-L1 or anti-CTLA-4 therapy was permitted, and approximately 41% of dose-escalation patients had received checkpoint inhibitors. Partial responses occurred in three dose-escalation patients: two with cutaneous melanoma and one with hepatocellular carcinoma. Intravenous ivuxolimab was administered to patients every 2 weeks at six dose levels: 0.01, 0.1, 0.3, 1.5, 3 and 10 mg/kg. The paper covers the monotherapy dose-escalation part of the phase I ivuxolimab trial, which included N ≈ 54 patients. Peripheral TCRbeta sequencing aimed to test whether ivuxolimab altered TCR sequence diversity and caused clonal T-cell expansion.

Genomic DNA was extracted from sorted cells for sequencing of the TCRbeta CDR3 region. TCRbeta CDR3 regions were sequenced using the immunoSEQ Assay. TCRdb retrieved this table from immuneACCESS and kept in-frame rearrangements only. Not all clones are present; in checked studies, unresolved V genes account for under half, and no reason is known for the remainder. Across this sample there are tens of thousands of clones, with over 80% seen only once. Clones ranked in the top ten supply roughly 4.4% of the sample. What the study reported, not specific to this receptor: After ivuxolimab, CD8+ T cells had more expanded clones than CD4+ T cells on average. Which antigens the clonally expanded peripheral T cells were specific for was not determined. Low levels of normalized T-cell clonal expansion were also seen in some nonresponding patients. In partial responders in the 0.1-3.0 mg/kg groups, normalized peripheral clonal expansion was found to be among the lowest, especially among CD8+ T cells. Clonal expansion of both CD4+ and CD8+ blood T cells was observed from baseline to week 6 at doses 0.1 to 3.0 mg/kg.

From the germline V gene, CDR1 is MNHNS and CDR2 is SASEGT. The CDR3 contains 12 residues, cysteine and phenylalanine counted. Only the CDR3 DNA stays, 36 bases, in frame from base 1. V lost 4 bases and J lost 11 bases; the stretch between them is 9 bases long. The sequence is built from TRBV6-1 and TRBJ1-6, with no confident D gene call. This sample comprised CD4+ or CD8+ T cells sorted from blood, obtained in a trial of the OX40 agonist ivuxolimab. The receptor's source is an adult with an advanced solid tumor such as melanoma, head and neck, liver or kidney cancer. For the CDR3, the sequence is CASSAPTTPLHF. The nucleotides read TGTGCCAGCAGTGCCCCGACGACACCCCTCCACTTT.